This T cell receptor (beta chain) stems from a study of cytomegalovirus exposure and HLA in healthy donors. The overall study: Among the 300 to 500 donors who were genotyped, over 70% fell in the genetic ancestry cluster that is associated with self-reported Caucasian donors.

Primers included in the PCR were 60 Vbeta and 13 Jbeta primers. Libraries were prepared by immunoSEQ multiplex PCR; TCRdb keeps only in-frame clonotypes and omits some of them. Here the sample spans 100,000 or so clones, about 70% being singletons. With V trimmed by 4 bases and J by 8 bases, 5 bases remained unmatched. The V gene's germline CDR1 is MDHEN and CDR2 SYDVKM. The CDR3 has 14 amino acids. This TCR came from a man younger than 45 in good health and CMV-seronegative. The sample consisted of PBMCs. The chain employs TRBV28 and TRBJ1-1; TRBD1 agrees at 12 bases. In nucleotides, the CDR3 is TGTGCCAGCAGTTCTACCGGGACAGGGGGCGAAGCTTTCTTT. It yields the protein CASSSTGTGGEAFF. Using reference TRBV28 and TRBJ1-1 for the parts outside the CDR3, the full variable domain is DVKVTQSSRYLVKRTGEKVFLECVQDMDHENMFWYRQDPGLGLRLIYFSYDVKMKEKGDIPEGYSVSREKKERFSLILESASTNQTSMYLCASSSTGTGGEAFFGQGTRLTVV.